This is a list of T cell receptor beta chains from one sample in a study of T cells in Graves' hyperthyroidism and ophthalmopathy. TCRdb processed the multiplex PCR reads anew with MiXCR; each CDR3 protein has one entry. The repertoire holds hundreds of thousands of distinct CDR3 sequences, with 20% as singletons. Sequenced input: blood. The receptors were sampled from a young man with Graves' ophthalmopathy. Both conserved end residues are part of each CDR3. The order of the fields is J gene, clone size, D gene, V gene, CDR3 DNA, CDR3 protein. A D gene is named only where the DNA matches it firmly. Rows may omit the clone size; those that give it use once, few, many or a size class.

j_call: TRBJ2-4; clone_size: NA; d_call: TRBD2; v_call: TRBV4-3; cdr3_nt: TGCGCCAGCAGCTCCAGCGGGAGGGCTGACATTCAGTACTTC; cdr3_aa: CASSSSGRADIQYF
j_call: TRBJ2-7; clone_size: many; d_call: NA; v_call: TRBV29-1; cdr3_nt: TGCAGCGTTCGAGTAGACGAGCAGTACTTC; cdr3_aa: CSVRVDEQYF
j_call: TRBJ1-1; clone_size: NA; d_call: NA; v_call: TRBV30; cdr3_nt: TGTGCCTGGAGTAGGGACACTGAAGCTTTCTTT; cdr3_aa: CAWSRDTEAFF
j_call: TRBJ2-1; clone_size: many; d_call: NA; v_call: TRBV29-1; cdr3_nt: TGCAGCGCAACTGGGACACCCATGGGGTTCAATGAGCAGTTCTTC; cdr3_aa: CSATGTPMGFNEQFF
j_call: TRBJ2-3; clone_size: few; d_call: NA; v_call: TRBV27; cdr3_nt: TGTGCCAGCAGTTTCGGTGAGAGGCTCTCAGATACGCAGTATTTT; cdr3_aa: CASSFGERLSDTQYF
j_call: TRBJ2-2; clone_size: few; d_call: NA; v_call: TRBV28; cdr3_nt: TGTGCCAGCAGTTTCGGCAGTACGAACACCGGGGAGCTGTTTTTT; cdr3_aa: CASSFGSTNTGELFF
j_call: TRBJ2-1; clone_size: few; d_call: NA; v_call: TRBV15; cdr3_nt: TGTGCCACCAGCCTGTCGAAGGACAATGAGCAGTTCTTC; cdr3_aa: CATSLSKDNEQFF
j_call: TRBJ2-7; clone_size: NA; d_call: NA; v_call: TRBV6-5; cdr3_nt: TGTGCCAGCAGTTACCTAAACGAGCAGTACTTC; cdr3_aa: CASSYLNEQYF
j_call: TRBJ2-1; clone_size: few; d_call: NA; v_call: TRBV19; cdr3_nt: TGTGCCAGTAGTATCTGGGGGGACTTTCACAATGAGCAGTTCTTC; cdr3_aa: CASSIWGDFHNEQFF
j_call: TRBJ2-1; clone_size: many; d_call: NA; v_call: TRBV20-1; cdr3_nt: TGCAGTGCTAGAGACGGGACTGTTTTAAATGAGCAGTTCTTC; cdr3_aa: CSARDGTVLNEQFF
j_call: TRBJ2-5; clone_size: few; d_call: NA; v_call: TRBV3-1; cdr3_nt: TGTGCCAGCAGCCAAGATTACTCCCTCGACACCCAGTACTTC; cdr3_aa: CASSQDYSLDTQYF
j_call: TRBJ1-1; clone_size: many; d_call: TRBD1; v_call: TRBV6-1; cdr3_nt: TGTGCCAGCAGTGAGAACAGGGGGGTACGAGCTTTCTTT; cdr3_aa: CASSENRGVRAFF
j_call: TRBJ2-2; clone_size: NA; d_call: NA; v_call: TRBV5-1; cdr3_nt: TGCGCCAGCAGCCCGGACTACGCTCGGGACGGGGAGCTGTTTTTT; cdr3_aa: CASSPDYARDGELFF
j_call: TRBJ1-2; clone_size: NA; d_call: NA; v_call: TRBV29-1; cdr3_nt: TGCAGCGTTGAGGAGAGGCATGGCTACACCTTC; cdr3_aa: CSVEERHGYTF
j_call: TRBJ1-1; clone_size: few; d_call: NA; v_call: TRBV20-1; cdr3_nt: TGCAGTGCTAGAGAAGGATATGAAGCTTTCTTT; cdr3_aa: CSAREGYEAFF
j_call: TRBJ1-5; clone_size: many; d_call: NA; v_call: TRBV7-6; cdr3_nt: TGTGCCAGCAGCTTAGGGGGGGCAGGGACCAATCAGCCCCAGCATTTT; cdr3_aa: CASSLGGAGTNQPQHF
j_call: TRBJ2-2; clone_size: NA; d_call: TRBD2; v_call: TRBV19; cdr3_nt: TGTGCCAGTAGTACCCAACTAGCGGTTAACACCGGGGAGCTGTTTTTT; cdr3_aa: CASSTQLAVNTGELFF
j_call: TRBJ1-1; clone_size: many; d_call: NA; v_call: TRBV2; cdr3_nt: TGTGCCAGCAGTGAAATTCACGGCGGTCAGCCAAGTCGAGCTTTCTTT; cdr3_aa: CASSEIHGGQPSRAFF
j_call: TRBJ2-5; clone_size: many; d_call: TRBD2; v_call: TRBV28; cdr3_nt: TGTGCCAGCAGTGACGGGACTAGCGGGGATCCCGTGTACCAAGAGACCCAGTACTTC; cdr3_aa: CASSDGTSGDPVYQETQYF
j_call: TRBJ1-6; clone_size: NA; d_call: NA; v_call: TRBV2; cdr3_nt: TGTGCCAGCAGTGAAACAGTTAATAATTCACCCCTCCACTTT; cdr3_aa: CASSETVNNSPLHF
j_call: TRBJ2-1; clone_size: many; d_call: TRBD2; v_call: TRBV11-1; cdr3_nt: TGTGCCAGCAGCTTATCAACGCTCGACGGGACGGGGGGGAGTGAACTCAATGAGCAGTTCTTC; cdr3_aa: CASSLSTLDGTGGSELNEQFF
j_call: TRBJ1-5; clone_size: NA; d_call: NA; v_call: TRBV19; cdr3_nt: TGTGCCAGTAGTAACCGGCAGGATCATCAGCCCCAGCATTTT; cdr3_aa: CASSNRQDHQPQHF
j_call: TRBJ2-5; clone_size: NA; d_call: NA; v_call: TRBV6-2/TRBV6-3; cdr3_nt: TGTGCCAGCAGTTACCTGGCGGTGCAAGAGACCCAGTACTTC; cdr3_aa: CASSYLAVQETQYF
j_call: TRBJ1-2; clone_size: NA; d_call: NA; v_call: TRBV7-2; cdr3_nt: TGTGCCAGCAGCTTAGCGGCGGGGTTTACGGTGGATAATAATGGCTACACCTTC; cdr3_aa: CASSLAAGFTVDNNGYTF
j_call: TRBJ2-1; clone_size: NA; d_call: NA; v_call: TRBV9; cdr3_nt: TGTGCCAGCAGCGTAGGTTTTGGCTTACCAACCTACAATGAGCAGTTCTTC; cdr3_aa: CASSVGFGLPTYNEQFF
j_call: TRBJ1-2; clone_size: many; d_call: TRBD1; v_call: TRBV20-1; cdr3_nt: TGCAGTGCCCGAGATGGAGGGCAGGGGGTTGTAGGCTACACCTTC; cdr3_aa: CSARDGGQGVVGYTF
j_call: TRBJ2-1; clone_size: NA; d_call: NA; v_call: TRBV30; cdr3_nt: TGTGCCTGGAGCCCACACGACTACAATGAGCAGTTCTTC; cdr3_aa: CAWSPHDYNEQFF
j_call: TRBJ2-7; clone_size: many; d_call: TRBD2; v_call: TRBV12-3/TRBV12-4; cdr3_nt: TGTGCCAGCAGTCCCCGACTAGCGGGAGATCTCGAGCAGTACTTC; cdr3_aa: CASSPRLAGDLEQYF
j_call: TRBJ2-5; clone_size: few; d_call: TRBD1; v_call: TRBV6-1; cdr3_nt: TGTGCCAGCAGTTCCCTAAACAGGGGCGCTGAGACCCAGTACTTC; cdr3_aa: CASSSLNRGAETQYF
j_call: TRBJ1-3; clone_size: few; d_call: TRBD1; v_call: TRBV11-2; cdr3_nt: TGTGCCAGCAGGCGGACAGGTCGAAACACCATATATTTT; cdr3_aa: CASRRTGRNTIYF
j_call: TRBJ2-2; clone_size: NA; d_call: NA; v_call: TRBV4-1; cdr3_nt: TGCGCCAGCAGCCAAGATCGGGGGCTAAACACCGGGGAGCTGTTTTTT; cdr3_aa: CASSQDRGLNTGELFF
j_call: TRBJ2-7; clone_size: NA; d_call: TRBD2; v_call: TRBV4-3; cdr3_nt: TGCGCCAGCAGCCTAAGTAGCGGGGTGCCCTACGAGCAGTACTTC; cdr3_aa: CASSLSSGVPYEQYF
j_call: TRBJ2-2; clone_size: NA; d_call: TRBD2; v_call: TRBV5-1; cdr3_nt: TGCGCCAGCAGCTTGGTGGGACTAGCGGACACCGGGGAGCTGTTTTTT; cdr3_aa: CASSLVGLADTGELFF
j_call: TRBJ2-7; clone_size: NA; d_call: TRBD2; v_call: TRBV11-2; cdr3_nt: TGTGCCAGCAGCTTAGGCCCGGGGGGGGGAGGGGGCTCCTACGAGCAGTACTTC; cdr3_aa: CASSLGPGGGGGSYEQYF
j_call: TRBJ2-3; clone_size: many; d_call: NA; v_call: TRBV28; cdr3_nt: TGTGCCAGCACTAGGCGTTGGACCTTCAGCACAGATACGCAGTATTTT; cdr3_aa: CASTRRWTFSTDTQYF
j_call: TRBJ2-7; clone_size: few; d_call: NA; v_call: TRBV20-1; cdr3_nt: TGCAGTGCTAGTAAGAGGTCAGGGACCTACGAGCAGTACTTC; cdr3_aa: CSASKRSGTYEQYF